The entry below describes one TCR beta chain. These data originate in a study of lymphopenia after photon versus proton radiotherapy. CDR1 is LGHNT and CDR2 is FRNRAP in the germline V gene. The ends were cut back, 5 bases at V and 5 bases at J, with 15 bases in the middle. CDR3 length: 14 amino acids. Some clones are missing from TCRdb's copy, which holds only in-frame ones; the method was immunoSEQ multiplex PCR. The sample shows about 25,000 clones, roughly 89% of them seen only once. The chain links TRBV12-5 to TRBJ1-1, with a tentative D call TRBD1 (5 bases). The sequence derives from a man in his fifties with gastric cancer. The sequencing used peripheral blood, collected from a patient treated with photon-based radiotherapy. The CDR3 DNA is TGTGCTAGTGGTCAACTAGTTCAGGGTACTGAAGCTTTCTTT. This sequence encodes CASGQLVQGTEAFF.